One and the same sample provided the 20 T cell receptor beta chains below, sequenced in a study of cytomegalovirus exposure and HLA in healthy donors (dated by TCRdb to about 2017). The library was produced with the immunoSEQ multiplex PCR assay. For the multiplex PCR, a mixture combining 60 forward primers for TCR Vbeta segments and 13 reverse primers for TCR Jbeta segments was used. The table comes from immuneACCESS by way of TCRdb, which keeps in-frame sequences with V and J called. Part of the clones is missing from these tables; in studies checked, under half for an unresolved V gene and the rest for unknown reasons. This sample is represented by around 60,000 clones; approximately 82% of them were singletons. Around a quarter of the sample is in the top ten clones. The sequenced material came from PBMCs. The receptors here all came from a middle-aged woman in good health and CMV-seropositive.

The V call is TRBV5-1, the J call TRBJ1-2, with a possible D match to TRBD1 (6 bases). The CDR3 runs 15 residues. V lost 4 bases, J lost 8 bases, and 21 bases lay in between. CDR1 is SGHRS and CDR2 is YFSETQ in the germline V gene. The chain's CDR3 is CASSPNSRGKSGYTF. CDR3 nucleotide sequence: TGCGCCAGCAGCCCAAATTCCAGGGGAAAGTCCGGCTACACCTTC.

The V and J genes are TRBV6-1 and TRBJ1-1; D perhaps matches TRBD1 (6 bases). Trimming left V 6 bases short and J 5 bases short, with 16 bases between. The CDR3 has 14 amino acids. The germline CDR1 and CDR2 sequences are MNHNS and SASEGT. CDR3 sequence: CASRSLPGTTEAFF. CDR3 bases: TGTGCCAGCAGATCTTTGCCGGGGACAACTGAAGCTTTCTTT.

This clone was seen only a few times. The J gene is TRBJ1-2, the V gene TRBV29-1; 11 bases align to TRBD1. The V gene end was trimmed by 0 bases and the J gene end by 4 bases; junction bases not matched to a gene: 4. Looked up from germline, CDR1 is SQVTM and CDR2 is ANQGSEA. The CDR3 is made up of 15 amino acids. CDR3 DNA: TGCAGCGTTGAAGATAGGGACAGGGGGGCCTATGGCTACACCTTC. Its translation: CSVEDRDRGAYGYTF.

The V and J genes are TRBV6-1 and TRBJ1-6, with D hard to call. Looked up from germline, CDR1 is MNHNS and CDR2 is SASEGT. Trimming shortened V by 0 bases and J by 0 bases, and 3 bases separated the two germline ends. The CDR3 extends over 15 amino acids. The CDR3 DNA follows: TGTGCCAGCAGTGAAGCGAGCTCCTATAATTCACCCCTCCACTTT. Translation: CASSEASSYNSPLHF.

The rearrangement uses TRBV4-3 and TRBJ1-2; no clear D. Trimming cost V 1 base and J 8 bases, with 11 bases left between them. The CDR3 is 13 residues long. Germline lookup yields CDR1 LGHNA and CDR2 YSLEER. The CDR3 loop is CASSQVAGEGYTF. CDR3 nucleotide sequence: TGCGCCAGCAGCCAAGTAGCGGGTGAAGGCTACACCTTC.

The DNA of the CDR3 is TGTGCCAGCAGCTACCGGGATTCTTACAATGAGCAGTTCTTC. It is translated as CASSYRDSYNEQFF. The chain links TRBV7-9 to TRBJ2-1, with D maybe TRBD2 (5 bases). V was pared by 4 bases and J by 4 bases, with 11 bases between. The V gene's germline CDR1 is SEHNR and CDR2 FQNEAQ (reference sequence). The CDR3 sequence is 14 residues long.

CDR3 sequence reads: CAWTSAGFYTEAFF. CDR3 sequence (DNA): TGTGCCTGGACCAGCGCGGGATTTTACACTGAAGCTTTCTTT. The chain links TRBV30 to TRBJ1-1; no definite D call. The CDR3 sequence is 14 residues long. V shed 4 bases and J shed 3 bases, with 15 bases lying between them. Germline CDR1 is GTSNPN and CDR2 is SVGIG (reference sequence).

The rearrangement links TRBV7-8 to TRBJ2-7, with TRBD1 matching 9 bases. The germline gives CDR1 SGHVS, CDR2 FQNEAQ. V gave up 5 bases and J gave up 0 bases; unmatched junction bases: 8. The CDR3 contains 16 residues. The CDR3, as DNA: TGTGCCAGCAGCCAGGCCATGGGACAGGGCTCCTACGAGCAGTACTTC. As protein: CASSQAMGQGSYEQYF.

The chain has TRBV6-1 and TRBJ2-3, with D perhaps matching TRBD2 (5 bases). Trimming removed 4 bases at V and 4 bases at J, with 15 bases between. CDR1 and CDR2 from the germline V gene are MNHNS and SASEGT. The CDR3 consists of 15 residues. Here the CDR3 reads CASSVLGTDSDTQYF. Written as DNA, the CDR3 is TGTGCCAGCAGTGTACTAGGAACAGACTCAGATACGCAGTATTTT.

The CDR3 bases are TGCGCCAGCAGACAGGGGGACAATCAGCCCCAGCATTTT. This gives the protein CASRQGDNQPQHF. The chain uses TRBV5-1 and TRBJ1-5, with 8 bases that match TRBD1. The V and J ends lost 5 bases and 3 bases, in that order; junction bases with no gene match: 1. The germline CDR1 and CDR2 sequences are SGHRS and YFSETQ. The CDR3 spans 13 residues. Drawing the rest from reference TRBV5-1 and TRBJ1-5, the complete variable domain is KAGVTQTPRYLIKTRGQQVTLSCSPISGHRSVSWYQQTPGQGLQFLFEYFSETQRNKGNFPGRFSGRQFSNSRSEMNVSTLELGDSALYLCASRQGDNQPQHFGDGTRLSIL.

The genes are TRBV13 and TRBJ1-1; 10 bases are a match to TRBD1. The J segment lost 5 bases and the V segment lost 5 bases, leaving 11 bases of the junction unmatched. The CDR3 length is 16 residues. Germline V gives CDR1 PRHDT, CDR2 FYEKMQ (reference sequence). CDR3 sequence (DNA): TGTGCCAGCAGCCTTGGACAGGGGGTGAGGGGGACTGAAGCTTTCTTT. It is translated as CASSLGQGVRGTEAFF.

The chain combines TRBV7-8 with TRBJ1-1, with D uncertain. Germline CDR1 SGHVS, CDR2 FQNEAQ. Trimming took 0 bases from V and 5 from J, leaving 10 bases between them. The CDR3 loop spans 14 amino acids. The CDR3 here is CASSLASLRTEAFF. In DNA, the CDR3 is TGTGCCAGCAGCTTAGCGAGTTTGAGGACTGAAGCTTTCTTT.

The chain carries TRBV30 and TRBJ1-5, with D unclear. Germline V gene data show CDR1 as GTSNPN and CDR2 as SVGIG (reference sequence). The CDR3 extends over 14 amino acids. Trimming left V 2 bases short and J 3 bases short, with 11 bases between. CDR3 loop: CAWSKERYNQPQHF. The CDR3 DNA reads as TGTGCCTGGAGTAAGGAGCGGTACAATCAGCCCCAGCATTTT.

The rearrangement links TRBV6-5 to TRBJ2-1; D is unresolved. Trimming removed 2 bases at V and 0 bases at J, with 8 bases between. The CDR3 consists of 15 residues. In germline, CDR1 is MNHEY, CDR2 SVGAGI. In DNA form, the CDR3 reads TGTGCCAGCAGTTACGTAGTTATCTCCTACAATGAGCAGTTCTTC. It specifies CASSYVVISYNEQFF.

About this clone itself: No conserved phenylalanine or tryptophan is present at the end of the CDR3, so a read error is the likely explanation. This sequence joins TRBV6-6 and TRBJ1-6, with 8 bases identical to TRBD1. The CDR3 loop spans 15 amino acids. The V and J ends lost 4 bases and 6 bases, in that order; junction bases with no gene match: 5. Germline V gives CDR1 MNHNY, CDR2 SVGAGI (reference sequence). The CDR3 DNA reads TGTGCCAGCAGTTTCCAGGGGGCGGGTAATTCACCCCTCCACGTT. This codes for CASSFQGAGNSPLHV.

CDR3 sequence (DNA): TGTGCCAGCAGGGAGTCAAACACCGGGGAGCTGTTTTTT. It encodes CASRESNTGELFF. The chain combines TRBV7-3 with TRBJ2-2; D gene unclear. The CDR3 extends over 13 amino acids. V shed 6 bases and J shed 2 bases, with 7 bases lying between them. CDR1 is SGHTA and CDR2 is FQGTGA in the germline V gene.

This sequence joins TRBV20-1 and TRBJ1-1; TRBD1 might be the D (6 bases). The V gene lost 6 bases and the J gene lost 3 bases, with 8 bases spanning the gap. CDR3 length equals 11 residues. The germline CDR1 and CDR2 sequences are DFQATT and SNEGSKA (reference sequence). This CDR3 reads CSATGHTEAFF. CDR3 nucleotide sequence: TGCAGTGCAACAGGGCACACTGAAGCTTTCTTT.

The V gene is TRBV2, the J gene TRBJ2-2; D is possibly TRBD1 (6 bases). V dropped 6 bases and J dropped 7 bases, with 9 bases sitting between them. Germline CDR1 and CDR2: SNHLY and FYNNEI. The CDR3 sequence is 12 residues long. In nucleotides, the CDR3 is TGTGCCAGCAGAGTAGGGGGCGGGGAGCTGTTTTTT. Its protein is CASRVGGGELFF.

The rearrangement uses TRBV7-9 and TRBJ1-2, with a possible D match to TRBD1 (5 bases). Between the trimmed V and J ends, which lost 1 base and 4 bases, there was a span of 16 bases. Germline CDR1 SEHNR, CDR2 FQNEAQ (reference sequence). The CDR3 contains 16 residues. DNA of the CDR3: TGTGCCAGCAGCTTAGAGGGCGGGACGTCAAGCTATGGCTACACCTTC. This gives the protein CASSLEGGTSSYGYTF. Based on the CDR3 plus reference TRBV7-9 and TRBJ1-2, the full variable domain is DTGVSQNPRHKITKRGQNVTFRCDPISEHNRLYWYRQTLGQGPEFLTYFQNEAQLEKSRLLSDRFSAERPKGSFSTLEIQRTEQGDSAMYLCASSLEGGTSSYGYTFGSGTRLTVV.

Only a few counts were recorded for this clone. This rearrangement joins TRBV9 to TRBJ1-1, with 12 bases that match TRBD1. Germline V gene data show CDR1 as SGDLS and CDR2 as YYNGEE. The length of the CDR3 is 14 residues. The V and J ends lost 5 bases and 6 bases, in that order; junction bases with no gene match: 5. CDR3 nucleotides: TGTGCCAGCAGTGGGACAGGGGGCGACTCTGAAGCTTTCTTT. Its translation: CASSGTGGDSEAFF.